The 14 T cell receptor beta chains listed next were all sequenced from one sample in a study of Graves' ophthalmopathy and Graves' hyperthyroidism. Transcripts of RNA were the source for amplifying TCR beta CDR3 regions. Investigators did first-round RT-PCR with HTBI primers, then second-round multiplex PCR. TCRdb used MiXCR to reprocess the multiplex PCR reads, holding one entry per CDR3 protein. The table has hundreds of thousands of distinct CDR3 sequences, 20% to 25% seen once. The specimen was peripheral blood. These receptors were taken from a woman in her late teens or twenties with stable Graves' hyperthyroidism.

This clonotype has at least ten counts. The chain combines TRBV5-1 with TRBJ2-7; 9 nucleotides line up with TRBD2. CDR1 is SGHRS, CDR2 YFSETQ, per germline. The CDR3 has 14 amino acids. Trimming cost V 3 bases and J 10 bases; bases outside gene matches: 11. CDR3 amino acids: CASSSLGLARGQYF. DNA of the CDR3: TGCGCCAGCAGCTCCTTGGGACTAGCAAGGGGACAGTACTTC.

Comments on this clonotype: This sequence may be a read error, since a much larger clone differs from it by one base. The chain has TRBV12-3 or TRBV12-4 and TRBJ2-5; 11 bases map to TRBD1. This CDR3 region has 14 residues. CDR3 sequence (DNA): TGTGCCAGCAGTCGGACAGGGGGCGCGGAGACCAAGTACTTC. This codes for CASSRTGGAETKYF.

This clonotype was seen repeatedly, ten times or more. The chain carries TRBV7-3 and TRBJ2-7; D is tentatively TRBD1 or TRBD2 (5 bases each). V lost 2 bases and J 2 bases, leaving 13 bases between the germline ends. This CDR3 region has 15 residues. Germline CDR1 is SGHTA and CDR2 is FQGTGA. CDR3 coding DNA: TGTGCCAGCAGCTTAGGTCTGGGACCGACCTACGAGCAGTACTTC. Translation gives CASSLGLGPTYEQYF.

The V call is TRBV27, the J call TRBJ1-1, with 12 bases identical to TRBD1. CDR3 length equals 16 residues. Germline V CDR1 and CDR2: MNHEY, SMNVEV (reference sequence). With 4 bases clipped from V and 8 bases from J, the junction kept 11 bases outside the gene matches. The CDR3 loop is CASSYAPGTGGEEAFF. CDR3 bases: TGTGCCAGCAGTTACGCGCCGGGGACAGGGGGCGAAGAAGCTTTCTTT.

The chain employs TRBV12-3 or TRBV12-4 and TRBJ2-7; D might be TRBD2 (6 bases). Trimming stripped 6 bases from V and 0 bases from J, with 12 bases between. This CDR3 comprises 14 residues. The CDR3: CASRPGLNSYEQYF. As DNA, the CDR3 is TGTGCCAGCAGGCCGGGACTGAACTCCTACGAGCAGTACTTC.

V usage is TRBV7-8 and J usage is TRBJ2-5; D may be TRBD2 (6 bases). V was pared by 2 bases and J by 5 bases, with 12 bases between. CDR1 and CDR2 from the germline V gene are SGHVS and FQNEAQ. The CDR3 consists of 14 residues. Here the CDR3 reads CASSLSRGRETQYF. The DNA of the CDR3 is TGTGCCAGCAGCTTATCAAGAGGGAGGGAGACCCAGTACTTC.

This clonotype came up a few times. The chain joins TRBV9 to TRBJ2-5; 8 bases map to TRBD2. The CDR3 spans 16 residues. V shed 3 bases, J shed 2 bases, and the junction held 9 bases outside the gene matches. The germline CDR1 and CDR2 sequences are SGDLS and YYNGEE. The CDR3 here is CASSARTLAAQETQYF. For the CDR3, the DNA is TGTGCCAGCAGCGCCCGGACACTAGCGGCACAAGAGACCCAGTACTTC.

This clonotype was counted many times. The CDR3 DNA reads TGCGCCAGCAGCTACGGCCGGACAGGGGGGATAGAGACCCAGTACTTC. This encodes CASSYGRTGGIETQYF. The chain carries TRBV5-1 and TRBJ2-5, with 10 bases identical to TRBD1. V shed 3 bases and J 4 bases; nucleotides not matched to a gene: 9. This CDR3 has 16 residues. CDR1 and CDR2 (germline): SGHRS, YFSETQ.

This clonotype was seen repeatedly, ten times or more. V gene TRBV28 combines with J gene TRBJ2-7; no clear D gene. CDR3 size: 11 residues. Germline CDR1 and CDR2: MDHEN and SYDVKM. The V and J ends lost 7 bases and 4 bases respectively, with 8 bases between them. The CDR3 coding sequence is TGTGCCAGCATCCTAGGGTACGAGCAGTACTTC. It encodes CASILGYEQYF. The complete variable domain, with remaining parts taken from reference TRBV28 and TRBJ2-7, reads DVKVTQSSRYLVKRTGEKVFLECVQDMDHENMFWYRQDPGLGLRLIYFSYDVKMKEKGDIPEGYSVSREKKERFSLILESASTNQTSMYLCASILGYEQYFGPGTRLTVT.

Many counts were recorded for this clonotype. One end of the junction fails to match germline, which may point to a read error. The chain is built from TRBV6-1 and TRBJ2-4; 7 bases fit TRBD2. Germline CDR1 MNHNS, CDR2 SASEGT. The CDR3 loop spans 16 amino acids. DNA for the CDR3: TGTGCCAGCAGTGAACTCCTAACGGGAGGAGGAGACATTAAGTACTTC. It yields the protein CASSELLTGGGDIKYF.

This clonotype was seen repeatedly, ten times or more. The chain joins TRBV12-5 to TRBJ1-1; the D gene is possibly TRBD1 (6 bases). V lost 1 base to trimming and J lost 7 bases, with 19 bases between them. This CDR3 comprises 16 residues. From germline, CDR1 is LGHNT and CDR2 FRNRAP. The CDR3 coding sequence is TGTGCTAGTGGTTTGGCTGTAGGACAGTATTATTTTGAAGCTTTCTTT. Residues: CASGLAVGQYYFEAFF.

The chain combines TRBV27 with TRBJ2-7; TRBD2 matches 8 bases. CDR1 MNHEY and CDR2 SMNVEV come from the germline V gene (reference sequence). The CDR3 is 14 amino acids. V dropped 2 bases and J dropped 4; count of bases not matched to a gene: 4. Written as DNA, the CDR3 is TGTGCCAGCAGTTTAGGCGGGAGGTTGTACGAGCAGTACGTC. Translation gives CASSLGGRLYEQYV.

This clonotype occurred many times. The gene calls are TRBV4-3 and TRBJ2-7; TRBD2 matches at 9 bases. J was trimmed by 5 bases and V by 4 bases; bases with no gene match: 9. CDR1 is LGHNA, CDR2 YSLEER, per germline. The CDR3 has 15 residues. CDR3 residues: CASSPQLAGVNEQYF. CDR3 DNA: TGCGCCAGCAGCCCACAACTAGCGGGCGTCAACGAGCAGTACTTC.

This clonotype was counted many times. The chain uses TRBV12-3 or TRBV12-4 and TRBJ1-3; D ambiguous. CDR3 length: 10 amino acids. CDR3 loop: CATTGNTIYF. The CDR3 region has the DNA TGTGCTACGACTGGAAACACCATATATTTT.